This entry concerns a single T cell receptor beta chain. The antigen is not known. Through a sample-barcoded 5' primer and a J-beta primer mix, a second PCR was run for roughly 7 to 12 cycles. Each of the cDNA molecules was tagged by a template-switch adaptor with 12 random nucleotides. TCRdb independently ran MiXCR on the 5' RACE reads; one entry per CDR3 protein. Counted here are around 990,000 distinct CDR3 sequences, more than 30% occurring once; the ten biggest clones make up over 10%. The entry originates in a study of blood T cells in healthy people across ages. Study outcomes and limitations: Both naive CD4+ cell counts and diversity were greater in long-lived donors than in aged donors.

Per sample, a minimum of 6 million PBMCs were isolated. The CDR3 covers 18 residues. Germline lookup yields CDR1 SGHRS and CDR2 YFSETQ. V lost 3 bases and J 0 bases, leaving 19 bases between the germline ends. The receptor comes from a man between 18 and 29 years old in good health. Material: blood. This chain links TRBV5-1 with TRBJ2-1; D possibly corresponds to TRBD1 (6 bases). This CDR3 is CASSSGTFLGSSYNEQFF. CDR3 nucleotide sequence: TGCGCCAGCAGCTCGGGGACATTCCTGGGGAGCTCCTACAATGAGCAGTTCTTC.